The rows below give T cell receptor beta chains drawn from one sample of a study of blood T cell repertoires in COVID-19. The method was immunoSEQ multiplex PCR; TCRdb's version includes in-frame clones alone and lacks a portion of them. The repertoire holds fewer than 200,000 clones, with about 80% as singletons. The sequencing sample was made of peripheral blood. These receptor sequences come from a man aged 55 to 70 with acute or convalescent COVID-19. The CDR3 runs from the conserved cysteine through the conserved F or W.

>TRBV29-1
CSVRDRASYNEQFF
>TRBV6-5
CASRTTSTHTQFF
>TRBV6-5
CASSSHAGPYSYEQYF
>TRBV6-2/TRBV6-3
CASSPWDSRNQPQHF
>TRBV9
CASSPQSGFSNSPLHF
>TRBV10-3
CAISTPSGGAGNEQFF
>TRBV10-3
CAISGQGADYGYTF
>TRBV10-3
CAISDLAGGRGNEQFF
>TRBV6-5
CASSQPGQGAGYTF
>TRBV1
CTSSQRKGVLADTQYF
>TRBV4-1
CASSQGAREQYF
>TRBV7-2
CASSSRGGPEDTQYF
>TRBV18
CASSLRGGSQETQYF
>TRBV9
CASSVGENNSPLHF
>TRBV7-3
CASSLNAPGGGGYTF
>TRBV4-2
CASSQDPGSYGYTF
>TRBV7-2
CASSFRAGGGGNEKLFF
>TRBV6-5
CASSYSRDRMKPQHF
>TRBV29-1
CSVGEGFQPQHF
>TRBV5-1
CASSLDGSISGNTIYF
>TRBV19
CASSIGGLAGVQGPNEQFF
>TRBV1
CTSTTTGQDNEQFF
>TRBV4-2
CASSQAQGYQNNEQFF
>TRBV15
CATSREQGYNSPLHF
>TRBV6-5
CAASLGLDEQFF
>TRBV19
CASRGTGGWGKGNQPQHF
>TRBV4-1
CASSQVAMGLFGGTNTGELFF
>TRBV2
CASRTSGSSYEQYF
>TRBV6-5
CASSYWGGALETQYF